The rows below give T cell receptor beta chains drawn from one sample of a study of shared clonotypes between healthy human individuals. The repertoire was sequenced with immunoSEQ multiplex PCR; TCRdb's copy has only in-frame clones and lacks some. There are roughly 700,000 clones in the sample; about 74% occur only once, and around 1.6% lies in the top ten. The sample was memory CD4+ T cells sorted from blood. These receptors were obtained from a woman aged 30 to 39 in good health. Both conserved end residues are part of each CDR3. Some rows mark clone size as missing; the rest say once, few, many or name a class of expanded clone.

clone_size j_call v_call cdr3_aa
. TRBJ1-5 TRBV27 CASSGTGGFQPQHF
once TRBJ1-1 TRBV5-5 CASSTRRAELNTEAFF
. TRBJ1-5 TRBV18 CASSPAGKDQPQHF
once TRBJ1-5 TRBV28 CASSLLAGNSNQPQHF
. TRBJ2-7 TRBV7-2 CASSYRTDPEQYF
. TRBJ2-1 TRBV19 CATHRAGQYNEQFF
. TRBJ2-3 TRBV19 CASSIAGADTQYF
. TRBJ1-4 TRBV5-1 CASSVGQTTNEKLFF
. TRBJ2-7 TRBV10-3 CAIEPYEQYF
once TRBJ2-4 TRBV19 CASSRQKNIQYF
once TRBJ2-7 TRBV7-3 CASSLGTGQGGEQYF
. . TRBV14 CASSQVLVPLFEQYF
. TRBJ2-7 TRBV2 CASRNHYEQYF
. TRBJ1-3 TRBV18 CASSPTEVISGNTIYF
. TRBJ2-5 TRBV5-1 CASSLFSAERETQYF
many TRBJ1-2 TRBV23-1 CASSQSNRGREYGYTF
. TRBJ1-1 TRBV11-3 CASSLQGDTEAFF
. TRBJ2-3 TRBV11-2 CASSPQLATDTQYF
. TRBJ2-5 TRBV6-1 CASSEGWGREEETQYF
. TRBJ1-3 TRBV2 CASRGSSGNTIYF
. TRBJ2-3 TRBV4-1 CASSQESRAGTDTQYF
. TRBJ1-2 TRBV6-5 CASWGHGYTF
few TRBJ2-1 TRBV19 CASSTRSGVYNEQFF
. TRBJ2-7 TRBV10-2 CAAATGGLYEQYF
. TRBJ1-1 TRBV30 CAWRAGGGSEAFF
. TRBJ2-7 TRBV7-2 CASSLVLSLAEREQYF
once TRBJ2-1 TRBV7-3 CASSPSGSNNEQFF
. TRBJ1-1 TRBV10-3 CAISTSGTDTEAFF
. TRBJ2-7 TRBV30 CAWSISGRGYEQYF